This record concerns one T cell receptor beta chain sequence. What it binds is unknown. Some clones are missing from TCRdb's copy, which holds only in-frame ones; the method was immunoSEQ multiplex PCR. Among around 2,100,000 clones listed, less than 95% were seen once. Terminally differentiated effector memory CD45RA+ cells were excluded from the naive CD8 cells, which were CD45RO-negative and positively selected for CCR7. These data originate in a study of shared clonotypes between healthy human individuals. Study results and limitations: The authors sampled blood alone, and tissue repertoires likely differ.

V dropped 1 base and J dropped 3; count of bases not matched to a gene: 2. Per germline, CDR1 LGHNA and CDR2 YSLEER. This CDR3 has 15 residues. The genes are TRBV4-3 and TRBJ2-2, with 7 bases matching TRBD2. What was sequenced was naive CD8+ T cells sorted from blood. This receptor was identified in a man between 18 and 35 years old in good health. CDR3 nucleotide sequence: TGCGCCAGCAGCCAAGGGGCGGGGGACACCGGGGAGCTGTTTTTT. Its protein is CASSQGAGDTGELFF.